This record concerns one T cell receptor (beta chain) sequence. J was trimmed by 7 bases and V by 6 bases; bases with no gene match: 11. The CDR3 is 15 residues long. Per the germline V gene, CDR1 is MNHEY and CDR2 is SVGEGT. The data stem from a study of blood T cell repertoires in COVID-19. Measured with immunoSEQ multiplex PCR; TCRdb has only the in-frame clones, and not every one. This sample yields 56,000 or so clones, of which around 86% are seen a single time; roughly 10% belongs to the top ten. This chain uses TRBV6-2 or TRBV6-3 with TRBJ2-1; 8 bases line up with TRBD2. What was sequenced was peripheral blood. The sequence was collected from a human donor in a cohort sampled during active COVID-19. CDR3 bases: TGTGCCAGCAGCCGGGAAAGCGGGAGTGGGAATGAGCAGTTCTTC. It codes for CASSRESGSGNEQFF.